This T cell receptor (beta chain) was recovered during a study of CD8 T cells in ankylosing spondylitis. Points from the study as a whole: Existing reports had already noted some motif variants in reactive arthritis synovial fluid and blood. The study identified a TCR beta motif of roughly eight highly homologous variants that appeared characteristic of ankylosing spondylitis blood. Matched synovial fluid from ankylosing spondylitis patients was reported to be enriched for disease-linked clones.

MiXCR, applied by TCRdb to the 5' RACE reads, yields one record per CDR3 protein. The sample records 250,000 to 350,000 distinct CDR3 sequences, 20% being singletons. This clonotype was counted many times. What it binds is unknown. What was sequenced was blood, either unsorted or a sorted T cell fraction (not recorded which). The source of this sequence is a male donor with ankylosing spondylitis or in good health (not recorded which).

The CDR3 DNA sequence: TGTGCCAGCAGCTTAGGAGCCGGGGTCACCGGGGAGCTGTTTTTT. It is translated as CASSLGAGVTGELFF. The chain employs TRBV7-3 and TRBJ2-2; D may be TRBD2 (5 bases). The V and J ends lost 2 bases and 4 bases respectively, with 11 bases between them. Germline-derived CDR1 and CDR2 are SGHTA and FQGTGA. The CDR3 totals 15 residues.